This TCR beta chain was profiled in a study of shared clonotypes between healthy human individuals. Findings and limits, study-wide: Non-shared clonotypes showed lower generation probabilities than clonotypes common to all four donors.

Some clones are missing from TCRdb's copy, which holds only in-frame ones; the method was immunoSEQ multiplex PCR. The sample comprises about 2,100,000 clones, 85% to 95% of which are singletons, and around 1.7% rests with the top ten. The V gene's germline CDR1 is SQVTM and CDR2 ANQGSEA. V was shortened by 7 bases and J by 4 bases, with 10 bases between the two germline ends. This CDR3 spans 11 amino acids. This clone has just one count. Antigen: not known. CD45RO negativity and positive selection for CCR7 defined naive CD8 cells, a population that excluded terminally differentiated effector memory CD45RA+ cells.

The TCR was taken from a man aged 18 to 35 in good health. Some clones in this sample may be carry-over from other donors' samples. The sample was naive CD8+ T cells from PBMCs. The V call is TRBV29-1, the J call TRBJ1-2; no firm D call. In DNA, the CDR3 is TGCAGCGCCGGCGATACCTATGGCTACACCTTC. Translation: CSAGDTYGYTF. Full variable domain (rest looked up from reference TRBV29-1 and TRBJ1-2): SAVISQKPSRDICQRGTSLTIQCQVDSQVTMMFWYRQQPGQSLTLIATANQGSEATYESGFVIDKFPISRPNLTFSTLTVSNMSPEDSSIYLCSAGDTYGYTFGSGTRLTVV.